One sample yielded the 10 T cell receptor beta chains listed below, sequenced in a study of T cells in Graves' hyperthyroidism and ophthalmopathy. There were TCR beta CDR3 regions amplified from RNA transcripts. The TCR CDR3 first-round RT-PCR relied on the HTBI primer set. TCRdb ran MiXCR on the multiplex PCR reads and lists one entry per CDR3 protein. The sample contains 400,000 to 550,000 distinct CDR3 sequences, approximately 25% of which appear only once. The sequenced sample consisted of blood. Source of these receptors: a woman aged 25 to 39 with Graves' ophthalmopathy.

The rearrangement links TRBV28 to TRBJ2-5, with 7 bases that match TRBD2. The V gene end was trimmed by 1 base and the J gene end by 4 bases; junction bases not matched to a gene: 12. Germline CDR1 reads MDHEN; CDR2 reads SYDVKM. The CDR3 has 17 residues. The CDR3 here is CASSLLSRAGLPETQYF. The CDR3 bases are TGTGCCAGCAGTTTATTAAGTCGAGCGGGGTTGCCAGAGACCCAGTACTTC.

In its sample, this clonotype was seen many times. The chain joins TRBV7-9 to TRBJ1-1; D uncertain. Germline lookup yields CDR1 SEHNR and CDR2 FQNEAQ (reference sequence). CDR3 length: 11 amino acids. V was trimmed by 1 base and J by 11 bases, leaving 8 bases between them. The CDR3 DNA reads as TGTGCCAGCAGCTTAGACCCTGTGGCTTTCTTT. Its translation is CASSLDPVAFF.

The sample holds many counts of this clonotype. The rearrangement uses TRBV7-2 and TRBJ1-5; D remains ambiguous. V dropped 5 bases and J dropped 5 bases, with 10 bases sitting between them. CDR3 length equals 13 residues. CDR1 is SGHTA, CDR2 FQGNSA, per germline. The CDR3 coding sequence is TGTGCCAGCAGCGACCACGGAGATCAGCCCCAGCATTTT. It translates to CASSDHGDQPQHF.

The CDR3 here is CASSSPQETQYF. DNA of the CDR3: TGTGCCAGCAGTAGCCCTCAAGAGACCCAGTACTTC. The chain links TRBV28 to TRBJ2-5; D is uncertain. Germline V lookup: CDR1 MDHEN, CDR2 SYDVKM. This CDR3 is 12 amino acids long. V lost 5 bases to trimming and J lost 2 bases, with 6 bases between them.

This clonotype was counted ten times or more. The rearrangement uses TRBV15 and TRBJ2-2, with unresolved D. V lost 5 bases to trimming and J lost 0 bases, with 7 bases between them. Germline loops: CDR1 LNHNV, CDR2 YYDKDF (reference sequence). This CDR3 region has 14 residues. Here the CDR3 DNA reads TGTGCCACCAGCGTTCCCTCGAACACCGGGGAGCTGTTTTTT. It translates to CATSVPSNTGELFF. The whole variable domain, filled in from reference TRBV15 and TRBJ2-2, reads DAMVIQNPRYQVTQFGKPVTLSCSQTLNHNVMYWYQQKSSQAPKLLFHYYDKDFNNEADTPDNFQSRRPNTSFCFLDIRSPGLGDTAMYLCATSVPSNTGELFFGEGSRLTVL.

This clonotype showed up many times. The chain uses TRBV3-1 and TRBJ2-5; tentative D call: TRBD2 (5 bases). Trimming removed 11 bases from V and 5 bases from J, with 12 bases in between. This CDR3 has 11 amino acids. Per germline, CDR1 LGHDT and CDR2 YNNKEL (reference sequence). DNA for the CDR3: TGTGCCTGCATGCGGGCTGAGACCCAGTACTTC. Translating it yields CACMRAETQYF.

In its sample, this clonotype was seen a few times. The chain uses TRBV6-2 or TRBV6-3 and TRBJ1-3, with a weak D call TRBD1 (5 bases). The CDR3 covers 14 residues. V dropped 6 bases and J dropped 0 bases, with 9 bases sitting between them. Germline V gene sequence: CDR1 MNHEY, CDR2 SVGEGT. The CDR3 coding sequence is TGTGCCAGCAGCTGGGACGGCTCTGGAAACACCATATATTTT. Translating it yields CASSWDGSGNTIYF.

There are many counts of this clonotype. The J gene is TRBJ2-7, the V gene TRBV19, with D perhaps TRBD1 (6 bases). The CDR3 runs to 13 residues. Trimming removed 6 bases at V and 5 bases at J, with 14 bases between. Germline V lookup: CDR1 LNHDA, CDR2 SQIVND (reference sequence). The CDR3, as DNA: TGTGCCAGTAGCCCCAGGACAGCTGACGAGCAGTACTTC. It encodes CASSPRTADEQYF.

This clonotype was picked up many times. The chain joins TRBV12-3 or TRBV12-4 to TRBJ2-2; no definite D call. V lost 1 base and J lost 4, with 10 bases in between. The CDR3 is made up of 15 amino acids. CDR3 amino acids: CASSLEGIITGELFF. In nucleotides, the CDR3 is TGTGCCAGCAGTTTAGAAGGGATCATCACCGGGGAGCTGTTTTTT.

This clonotype occurred many times. This sequence joins TRBV4-1 and TRBJ2-5; 9 nucleotides align to TRBD2. CDR1 MGHRA and CDR2 YSYEKL come from the germline V gene. CDR3 length: 14 residues. The junction had 3 bases not matched to a gene; V was cut back by 2 bases and J by 5 bases. CDR3 region: CASSQQLAGETQYF. The CDR3 DNA is TGCGCCAGCAGCCAACAGCTAGCGGGGGAGACCCAGTACTTC.